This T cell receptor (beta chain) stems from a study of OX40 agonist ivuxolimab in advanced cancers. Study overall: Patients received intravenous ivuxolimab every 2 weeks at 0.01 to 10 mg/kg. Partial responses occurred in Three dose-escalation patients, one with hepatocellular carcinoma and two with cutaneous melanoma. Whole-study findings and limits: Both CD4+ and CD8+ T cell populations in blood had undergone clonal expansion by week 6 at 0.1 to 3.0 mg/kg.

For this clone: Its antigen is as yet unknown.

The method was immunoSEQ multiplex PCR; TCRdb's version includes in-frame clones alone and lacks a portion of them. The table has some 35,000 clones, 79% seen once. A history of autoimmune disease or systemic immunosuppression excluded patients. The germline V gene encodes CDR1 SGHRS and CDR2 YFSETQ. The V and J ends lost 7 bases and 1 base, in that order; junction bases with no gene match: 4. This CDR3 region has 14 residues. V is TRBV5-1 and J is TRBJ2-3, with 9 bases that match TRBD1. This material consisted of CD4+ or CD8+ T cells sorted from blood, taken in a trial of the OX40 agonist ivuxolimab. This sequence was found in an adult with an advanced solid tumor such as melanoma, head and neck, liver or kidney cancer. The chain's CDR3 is CASGWTGGTDTQYF. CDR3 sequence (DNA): TGCGCCAGCGGATGGACAGGGGGCACAGATACGCAGTATTTT.